Listed below are T cell receptor beta chains from one sample, sequenced in a study of blood T cell repertoires in COVID-19. The assay was immunoSEQ multiplex PCR, and TCRdb's table has in-frame clones only and misses some. Here the sample spans a few hundred thousand clones, 80% to 95% being singletons. Source material: PBMCs or T cells enriched from blood (not recorded which). The source is a man younger than 30 who had recovered from COVID-19. CDR3s include the opening cysteine and the closing phenylalanine or tryptophan. The D gene is left open where the match is weak. Some rows mark clone size as missing; the rest say once, few, many or name a class of expanded clone.

>TRBV10-2|TRBD2|-|TRBJ2-2
TGCGCCAGCACCATCCCGGGACTAGCGGGAGGGTCGAACACCGGGGAGCTGTTTTTT
CASTIPGLAGGSNTGELFF
>TRBV19|-|-|TRBJ1-5
TGTGCCAGTGAAGACAGACAAAATCAGCCCCAGCATTTT
CASEDRQNQPQHF
>TRBV9|-|-|TRBJ1-2
TGTGCCAGCAGCGTAACAGGGTTGGCCGGCTACACCTTC
CASSVTGLAGYTF
>TRBV5-5|-|-|TRBJ2-1
TGTGCCAGCAGCCAGTGGCGACTCCAAAACAATGAGCAGTTCTTC
CASSQWRLQNNEQFF
>TRBV19|-|-|TRBJ1-6
TGTGCCAGTAAAGGCGGGGCCCCCGATAATTCACCCCTCCACTTT
CASKGGAPDNSPLHF
>TRBV27|-|-|TRBJ1-1
TGTGCCAGCAGTCGACAGGTCCCCGAAGACAATGAAGCTTTCTTT
CASSRQVPEDNEAFF
>TRBV7-6|TRBD1|-|TRBJ1-6
TGTGCCAGCAGCTTAGGCGGACAGGGAACTTCACCCCTCCACTTT
CASSLGGQGTSPLHF
>TRBV5-1|TRBD1|-|TRBJ1-6
TGCGCCAGCAGCTCGAGGCCCGACAGGGTTAAACCCCTCCACTTT
CASSSRPDRVKPLHF
>TRBV27|TRBD1|-|TRBJ2-1
TGTGCCAGCAGTTCCAGGGGGCAGTACAATGAGCAGTTCTTC
CASSSRGQYNEQFF
>TRBV6-5|TRBD1|-|TRBJ2-7
TGTGCCAGCCGAAGGGACAGAACCTCCTACGAGCAGTACTTC
CASRRDRTSYEQYF
>TRBV27|-|-|TRBJ1-1
TGTGCCAGCAGTTTATTCAGGGGAACAAGCAACACTGAAGCTTTCTTT
CASSLFRGTSNTEAFF
>TRBV7-3|TRBD1|-|TRBJ1-2
TGTGCCAGCAGCTCCCGTAGGAGGACAGGGGACGGCTACACCTTC
CASSSRRRTGDGYTF
>TRBV7-8|TRBD1|-|TRBJ1-5
TGTGCCAGCAGGAGGGGAGGGACAGGGGACAATCAGCCCCAGCATTTT
CASRRGGTGDNQPQHF
>TRBV14|-|-|TRBJ2-6
TGTGCCAGCAGCCCTACGGGATCTGGGGCCAACGTCCTGACTTTC
CASSPTGSGANVLTF
>TRBV11-2|-|-|TRBJ2-2
TGTGCCAGCAGCTTAGGTCTGCCGACAGACCCCGGGGAGCTGTTTTTT
CASSLGLPTDPGELFF
>TRBV7-9|-|-|TRBJ1-1
TGTGCCAGCAGGACAACAGAAAACACTGAAGCTTTCTTT
CASRTTENTEAFF
>TRBV24-1|TRBD1|-|TRBJ2-1
TGTGCCACCAGCGAGACAGGGTCCGGCAATGAGCAGTTCTTC
CATSETGSGNEQFF
>TRBV18|-|-|TRBJ1-5
TGTGCCAGCTCACCAGTAGTTGGAGGGAATTACGGTCAGCCCCAGCATTTT
CASSPVVGGNYGQPQHF
>TRBV4-1|TRBD1|many|TRBJ2-1
TGCGCCAGCAGCGGACAGGGAGGGCAGTTCTTC
CASSGQGGQFF
>TRBV27|TRBD1|-|TRBJ1-4
TGTGCCAGCAGTCAACGGACAGGGGAAAAACTGTTTTTT
CASSQRTGEKLFF
>TRBV5-1|-|-|TRBJ1-1
TGCGCCAGCAGCTTGGTCGTGAACACTGAAGCTTTCTTT
CASSLVVNTEAFF
>TRBV7-9|TRBD1|-|TRBJ1-1
TGTGCCAGCAGCTTGGGACAGACTCACACTGAAGCTTTCTTT
CASSLGQTHTEAFF
>TRBV10-2|TRBD2|-|TRBJ2-2
TGCGCCATAGACCGCGGGAGTGCAGGGGAGCTGTTTTTT
CAIDRGSAGELFF
>TRBV6-2/TRBV6-3|-|-|TRBJ1-2
TGTGCCAGCAGTTATGGGCCCATCTATGGCTACACCTTC
CASSYGPIYGYTF
>TRBV10-3|TRBD2|-|TRBJ2-1
TGTGCCATCAGTGAGTCGAATCCGAGCGGGATCACCGGCCGGACACGCAATGAGCAGTTCTTC
CAISESNPSGITGRTRNEQFF
>TRBV25-1|TRBD1|-|TRBJ1-3
TGTGCCGGGGACAGGGACGGAAACACCATATATTTT
CAGDRDGNTIYF
>TRBV11-2|-|-|TRBJ2-3
TGTGCCAGCATCGGACAGACCACAGATACGCAGTATTTT
CASIGQTTDTQYF
>TRBV3-1/TRBV3-2|TRBD2|once|TRBJ2-3
TGTGCCAGCCGAGTAGCGGGAGGACACACAGATACGCAGTATTTT
CASRVAGGHTDTQYF
>TRBV11-2|TRBD1|-|TRBJ2-3
TGTGCCAGCAGCTTTATGGGACAGAGCACAGATACGCAGTATTTT
CASSFMGQSTDTQYF
>TRBV4-1|-|-|TRBJ2-3
TGCGCCAGCAGCACTACTAGGAACGGAGATACGCAGTATTTT
CASSTTRNGDTQYF
>TRBV19|TRBD1|-|TRBJ2-7
TGTGCCAGTAGTGCCACCTACAGGGGGAGAAGCTTGGAGCAGTACTTC
CASSATYRGRSLEQYF
>TRBV3-1/TRBV3-2|-|-|TRBJ2-7
TGTGCCAGCAGCCAAGATTTGAACAGGGCCTACGAGCAGTACTTC
CASSQDLNRAYEQYF
>TRBV2|-|once|TRBJ1-4
TGTGCCAGCAGCGAGGGTAGCGAAGACTTAAATGAAAAACTGTTTTTT
CASSEGSEDLNEKLFF
>TRBV5-4|-|-|TRBJ1-1
TGTGCCAGCAGCAACCCGGGATCGGCTTTCTTT
CASSNPGSAFF
>TRBV19|TRBD1|-|TRBJ2-7
TGTGCCAGTAGTATAGGCGGGACAGGGTACGAAGTCGTCGAGCAGTACTTC
CASSIGGTGYEVVEQYF
>TRBV2|TRBD2|-|TRBJ2-1
TGTGCCAGCAGTTTCCGACTAGCGGGGGAGAATGAGCAGTTCTTC
CASSFRLAGENEQFF
>TRBV19|TRBD1|-|TRBJ1-1
TGTGCCAGTAGTTCATGGGACAGTTCAAGCACTGAAGCTTTCTTT
CASSSWDSSSTEAFF
>TRBV10-1|TRBD2|-|TRBJ2-3
TGCGCCAGCAGTGAATGGCGGGAGTTAAGGACAGATACGCAGTATTTT
CASSEWRELRTDTQYF
>TRBV25-1|TRBD1|-|TRBJ1-1
TGTGCCAGCACACGGACAGGGCACACTGAAGCTTTCTTT
CASTRTGHTEAFF
>TRBV19|TRBD1|-|TRBJ1-5
TGTGCCAGTAGCGAACCACAGGGGGCGCGCAATCAGCCCCAGCATTTT
CASSEPQGARNQPQHF
>TRBV6-6|-|-|TRBJ1-2
TGTGCCACGCGAGGGTCGGGTGGCTACACCTTC
CATRGSGGYTF
>TRBV4-1|-|-|TRBJ2-7
TGCGCCAGCAGCCAATCGACTCTCGTATCCGAGCAGTACTTC
CASSQSTLVSEQYF
>TRBV9|-|-|TRBJ1-2
TGTGCCAGCAGCGTAGCCCCGGACAGCAAGTATGGCTACACCTTC
CASSVAPDSKYGYTF
>TRBV6-5|-|-|TRBJ1-6
TGTGCCAGCAGTTACCTCCAGGGGAATTCACCCCTCCACTTT
CASSYLQGNSPLHF